These 5 T cell receptor beta chains were sequenced from one sample in a study of OX40 agonist ivuxolimab in advanced cancers. Generated by immunoSEQ multiplex PCR, the TCRdb table keeps only in-frame clones and is missing some. The profile shows about 46,000 clones, 70% to 85% of them singletons. The sequenced sample was CD4+ or CD8+ T cells sorted from blood, obtained in a trial of the OX40 agonist ivuxolimab. These receptors originate from an adult with an advanced solid tumor such as melanoma, head and neck, liver or kidney cancer.

V usage is TRBV27 and J usage is TRBJ2-1; 9 bases align to TRBD1. CDR1 is MNHEY and CDR2 is SMNVEV in the germline V gene (reference sequence). V lost 3 bases to trimming and J lost 5 bases; unmatched junction nucleotides: 5. The length of the CDR3 is 15 residues. The CDR3 protein is CASSLARQGDNEQFF. The CDR3 DNA is TGTGCCAGCAGTTTGGCGAGACAGGGGGACAATGAGCAGTTCTTC.

This rearrangement joins TRBV9 to TRBJ1-1; TRBD1 aligns across 8 bases. Germline V gene data show CDR1 as SGDLS and CDR2 as YYNGEE. The CDR3 spans 14 residues. V lost 0 bases and J lost 10; bases outside the gene matches: 8. This CDR3 reads CASSVDSQGAGAFF. The CDR3, as DNA: TGTGCCAGCAGCGTAGATTCGCAGGGGGCAGGAGCTTTCTTT. Full variable domain (outside the CDR3, taken from reference TRBV9 and TRBJ1-1): DSGVTQTPKHLITATGQRVTLRCSPRSGDLSVYWYQQSLDQGLQFLIQYYNGEERAKGNILERFSAQQFPDLHSELNLSSLELGDSALYFCASSVDSQGAGAFFGQGTRLTVV.

The chain is built from TRBV5-1 and TRBJ1-1; the D is unclear. The length of the CDR3 is 14 residues. Trimming shortened V by 0 bases and J by 2 bases, and 8 bases separated the two germline ends. Germline V CDR1 and CDR2: SGHRS, YFSETQ. The CDR3 is CASSLGGTNTEAFF. The CDR3 bases are TGCGCCAGCAGCTTGGGCGGAACCAACACTGAAGCTTTCTTT.

The chain uses TRBV30 and TRBJ2-1; D not resolved. With 3 bases removed from V and 0 bases from J, the gap between germline ends came to 6 bases. Germline-derived CDR1 and CDR2 are GTSNPN and SVGIG (reference sequence). The CDR3 sequence is 13 residues long. The CDR3 DNA reads TGTGCCTGGAGGAAGAGCTCCTACAATGAGCAGTTCTTC. This translates into CAWRKSSYNEQFF.

About this clone: Its ends do not fully match the called genes, so a read error is possible. J is TRBJ1-1 and V is TRBV18; tentative D call: TRBD1 (6 bases). Germline V gene sequence: CDR1 KGHSH, CDR2 LQKENI. The CDR3 is made up of 18 amino acids. For the CDR3, the DNA is TGTGCCAGCTCCCCACGCCAAAACAGGGTAGATTTGAACACTGAAGCTTTCTTT. Translated: CASSPRQNRVDLNTEAFF.